These T cell receptor beta chains were read from a single sample in a study of cytomegalovirus exposure and HLA in healthy donors. Method: immunoSEQ multiplex PCR; TCRdb's copy keeps in-frame clones and lacks some. The table records about 240,000 clones, roughly four fifths of them present only once. The sample was PBMCs. The receptor set was obtained from a woman aged 60-75 years in good health and CMV-seropositive. Both conserved end residues are part of each CDR3. Each record gives: J gene, clone size, D gene, V gene, CDR3 DNA, CDR3 protein. A D gene is named only where the DNA matches it firmly. Rows give clone size only sometimes, using once, few, many, or a class for an expanded clone.

J: TRBJ2-3; size: NA; D: TRBD2; V: TRBV2; DNA: TGTGCCAGCAGTGAAGGAAGACTAGCGGGATCTCCCACAGATACGCAGTATTTT; CDR3: CASSEGRLAGSPTDTQYF
J: TRBJ1-5; size: few; D: TRBD1; V: TRBV14; DNA: TGTGCCAGCAGCCAAGAGACAGGGAGAAATCAGCCCCAGCATTTT; CDR3: CASSQETGRNQPQHF
J: TRBJ2-3; size: NA; D: TRBD1; V: TRBV15; DNA: TGTGCCACCAGGAGACAGGGGAGCACAGATACGCAGTATTTT; CDR3: CATRRQGSTDTQYF
J: TRBJ2-2; size: NA; D: TRBD1; V: TRBV4-1; DNA: TGCGCCAGCAGCCCGACAGGGGTTAGCGGGGAGCTGTTTTTT; CDR3: CASSPTGVSGELFF
J: TRBJ1-5; size: NA; D: NA; V: TRBV18; DNA: TGTGCCAGCTCAAAGACAGAATCTAATCAGCCCCAGCATTTT; CDR3: CASSKTESNQPQHF
J: TRBJ2-1; size: NA; D: NA; V: TRBV9; DNA: TGTGCCAGCAGCGGTGGTTGGTCGAGCTCCTACAATGAGCAGTTCTTC; CDR3: CASSGGWSSSYNEQFF
J: TRBJ2-5; size: once; D: NA; V: TRBV6-6; DNA: TGTGCCACCCAGGGGGGTAAGGAGACCCAGTACTTC; CDR3: CATQGGKETQYF
J: TRBJ2-2; size: NA; D: TRBD1; V: TRBV27; DNA: TGTGCCAGCAGTTTATCGATAAGTAAGGACAGGGGGCGTAACGGGGAGCTGTTTTTT; CDR3: CASSLSISKDRGRNGELFF
J: TRBJ2-3; size: NA; D: NA; V: TRBV19; DNA: TGTGCCAGTAGTATAAACGCCCCAGGGTCAGATACGCAGTATTTT; CDR3: CASSINAPGSDTQYF
J: TRBJ2-7; size: NA; D: TRBD2; V: TRBV2; DNA: TGTGCCAGCAGGGCCAGACTAGCGGCTACCTACGAGCAGTACTTC; CDR3: CASRARLAATYEQYF
J: TRBJ2-3; size: NA; D: NA; V: TRBV11-2; DNA: TGTGCCAGCAGCTCCTCGACTCGCACAGATACGCAGTATTTT; CDR3: CASSSSTRTDTQYF
J: TRBJ2-7; size: once; D: NA; V: TRBV27; DNA: TGTGCCAGCAACCCCCTTGGGGAGACTTACGAGCAGTACTTC; CDR3: CASNPLGETYEQYF
J: TRBJ2-3; size: NA; D: NA; V: TRBV18; DNA: TGTGCCAGCTCACCACGAGTCACAGATACGCAGTATTTT; CDR3: CASSPRVTDTQYF
J: TRBJ1-4; size: NA; D: NA; V: TRBV5-1; DNA: TGCGCCAGCAGCTGGGGGGCAACTAATGAAAAACTGTTTTTT; CDR3: CASSWGATNEKLFF
J: TRBJ2-1; size: NA; D: TRBD2; V: TRBV5-1; DNA: TGCGCCAGCTCAAGCGACGCTGGGGGGGTCAATGAGCAGTTCTTC; CDR3: CASSSDAGGVNEQFF
J: TRBJ1-2; size: NA; D: NA; V: TRBV29-1; DNA: TGCAGCGTTGAAGGGGCCGGTAACTATGGCTACACCTTC; CDR3: CSVEGAGNYGYTF
J: TRBJ1-2; size: NA; D: NA; V: TRBV28; DNA: TGTGCCACCCAAGGACAGACGGATGGCTACACCTTC; CDR3: CATQGQTDGYTF
J: TRBJ2-3; size: NA; D: TRBD2; V: TRBV13; DNA: TGTGCCAGCAGCTTAAAAACTAGCGGAGATAGCACAGATACGCAGTATTTT; CDR3: CASSLKTSGDSTDTQYF
J: TRBJ2-5; size: NA; D: TRBD2; V: TRBV7-2; DNA: TGTGCCAGCAGCCCCGGGACTAGCGGTCTCGAGACCCAGTACTTC; CDR3: CASSPGTSGLETQYF
J: TRBJ1-1; size: NA; D: NA; V: TRBV19; DNA: TGTGCCAGTAGTAGCGAGTGGAGGGGGGGGGTGAACACTGAAGCTTTCTTT; CDR3: CASSSEWRGGVNTEAFF
J: TRBJ2-5; size: NA; D: NA; V: TRBV5-1; DNA: TGCGCCAGCACCCTTATTAGCGGATACGAAGAGACCCAGTACTTC; CDR3: CASTLISGYEETQYF
J: TRBJ2-7; size: NA; D: TRBD1; V: TRBV6-1; DNA: TGTGCCAGCAGTGAAGTTTTTCTTGGGACAGGGGGCTACGAGCAGTACTTC; CDR3: CASSEVFLGTGGYEQYF
J: TRBJ1-3; size: NA; D: NA; V: TRBV5-1; DNA: TGCGCCAGCAGCTTTGGCTTAGAGGACACCATATATTTT; CDR3: CASSFGLEDTIYF
J: TRBJ2-5; size: NA; D: NA; V: TRBV27; DNA: TGTGCCAGCAGTCCTCCGACAGGACAAGAGACCCAGTACTTC; CDR3: CASSPPTGQETQYF
J: TRBJ1-1; size: NA; D: NA; V: TRBV4-1; DNA: TGCGCCAGCAGCCAAGTCCCGCAAGCGTACACTGAAGCTTTCTTT; CDR3: CASSQVPQAYTEAFF